A single sample is the source of the 14 T cell receptor beta chains below, sequenced in a study of lymphopenia after photon versus proton radiotherapy. Method: immunoSEQ multiplex PCR; TCRdb's copy keeps in-frame clones and lacks some. The sample includes some 26,000 clones, roughly four fifths seen only once; the top ten take approximately 3.7%. Sequencing used peripheral blood, obtained from a patient treated with photon-based radiotherapy. The receptors shown here come from a woman aged 50 to 60 with pancreatic cancer.

The chain uses TRBV5-1 and TRBJ2-7; D may match TRBD1 or TRBD2 (5 bases each). Trimming cost V 7 bases and J 2 bases, with 19 bases left between them. Germline CDR1 and CDR2: SGHRS and YFSETQ. The CDR3 is 15 residues long. The CDR3 protein is CASGYSRDGAYEQYF. CDR3 DNA: TGCGCCAGCGGATACAGCCGGGACGGCGCCTACGAGCAGTACTTC.

The chain couples TRBV2 to TRBJ2-5, with TRBD1 matching 10 bases. In germline, CDR1 is SNHLY, CDR2 FYNNEI. The CDR3 covers 16 residues. The V and J ends lost 6 bases and 5 bases, in that order; junction bases with no gene match: 12. The CDR3 sequence: CASSLFGGTGAETQYF. CDR3 in DNA: TGTGCCAGCAGCCTTTTTGGTGGGACAGGGGCCGAGACCCAGTACTTC.

The CDR3 here is CASSLGHSYEQYF. DNA of the CDR3: TGTGCCAGCAGCTTGGGACACTCCTACGAGCAGTACTTC. The chain is built from TRBV5-8 and TRBJ2-7; D not resolved. Trimming removed 0 bases from V and 0 bases from J, with 4 bases in between. Germline V gives CDR1 SGHTS, CDR2 YDEGEE. This CDR3 region has 13 residues.

V and J are TRBV9 and TRBJ2-5; 10 nucleotides agree with TRBD2. Germline loops: CDR1 SGDLS, CDR2 YYNGEE. Trimming removed 4 bases from V and 1 base from J; junction bases left unmatched: 4. The CDR3 runs 15 residues. The CDR3 nucleotides read TGTGCCAGCAGCCGTCCTAGCGGGGGCCAAGAGACCCAGTACTTC. Translated, it gives CASSRPSGGQETQYF.

This chain connects TRBV15 to TRBJ2-7; 11 bases are a match to TRBD2. V was clipped by 0 bases and J by 0 bases; unmatched bases: 4. The CDR3 has 17 residues. Germline CDR1 and CDR2: LNHNV and YYDKDF (reference sequence). CDR3 sequence (DNA): TGTGCCACCAGCAGAGACTATGGGACTAGCGGCTCCTACGAGCAGTACTTC. This codes for CATSRDYGTSGSYEQYF.

The chain uses TRBV7-6 and TRBJ2-7; 10 positions match TRBD1. The trim removed 0 bases at V and 5 bases at J, leaving 7 bases unmatched. The length of the CDR3 is 16 residues. Looked up from germline, CDR1 is SGHVS and CDR2 is FNYEAQ. CDR3: CASSLAAGQGLNEQYF. As DNA, the CDR3 is TGTGCCAGCAGCTTAGCTGCGGGACAGGGGCTAAACGAGCAGTACTTC.

V is TRBV15 and J is TRBJ2-7; 10 nucleotides match TRBD1. Germline trimming cut 6 bases from V and 7 bases from J; bases unmatched to any gene: 15. Germline V lookup: CDR1 LNHNV, CDR2 YYDKDF (reference sequence). The CDR3 is made up of 16 amino acids. The CDR3 loop reads CATRPSTGQGPPEQYF. CDR3 bases: TGTGCCACCAGACCCTCGACGGGACAGGGGCCTCCTGAGCAGTACTTC.

This chain links TRBV9 with TRBJ2-1, with TRBD2 matching 16 bases. This CDR3 comprises 18 residues. The V and J ends lost 3 bases and 0 bases, in that order; junction bases with no gene match: 3. In germline, CDR1 is SGDLS, CDR2 YYNGEE. In nucleotides, the CDR3 is TGTGCCAGCAGCGCGGGACTAGCGGGAGGGGGCTCCTACAATGAGCAGTTCTTC. The encoded protein is CASSAGLAGGGSYNEQFF. Drawing the rest from reference TRBV9 and TRBJ2-1, the complete variable domain is DSGVTQTPKHLITATGQRVTLRCSPRSGDLSVYWYQQSLDQGLQFLIQYYNGEERAKGNILERFSAQQFPDLHSELNLSSLELGDSALYFCASSAGLAGGGSYNEQFFGPGTRLTVL.

This clone was seen once. The V gene is TRBV7-9, the J gene TRBJ2-7; D is unresolved. The V gene lost 4 bases and the J gene lost 2 bases, with 6 bases spanning the gap. There are 12 residues in the CDR3. CDR1 SEHNR and CDR2 FQNEAQ come from the germline V gene (reference sequence). CDR3 region: CASSSITYEQYF. Here the CDR3 DNA reads TGTGCCAGCAGCTCTATCACCTACGAGCAGTACTTC. The variable domain in full, completed from reference TRBV7-9 and TRBJ2-7, reads DTGVSQNPRHKITKRGQNVTFRCDPISEHNRLYWYRQTLGQGPEFLTYFQNEAQLEKSRLLSDRFSAERPKGSFSTLEIQRTEQGDSAMYLCASSSITYEQYFGPGTRLTVT.

The rearrangement uses TRBV5-1 and TRBJ1-1; TRBD1 might be the D (5 bases). The CDR3 contains 14 residues. Germline V gene sequence: CDR1 SGHRS, CDR2 YFSETQ. Trimming shortened V by 3 bases and J by 4 bases, and 13 bases separated the two germline ends. The CDR3 is CASSSQPGSTEAFF. CDR3 sequence (DNA): TGCGCCAGCAGCTCACAGCCAGGGAGCACTGAAGCTTTCTTT.

A few counts support this clone. The CDR3 bases are TGTGCCAGCAGCTCAAACAGGGGGGAGACCCAGTACTTC. As protein: CASSSNRGETQYF. The chain links TRBV7-6 to TRBJ2-5, with TRBD1 matching over 8 bases. V dropped 4 bases and J dropped 5; count of bases not matched to a gene: 3. Germline V CDR1 and CDR2: SGHVS, FNYEAQ. This CDR3 region has 13 residues.

The V and J genes are TRBV27 and TRBJ2-2, with D possibly being TRBD2 (5 bases). Germline V lookup: CDR1 MNHEY, CDR2 SMNVEV (reference sequence). This CDR3 spans 15 amino acids. V gave up 6 bases and J gave up 4 bases, with 15 bases separating them. The CDR3 spells CASRSRDTSTGELFF. The CDR3 DNA sequence: TGTGCCAGCAGATCCCGGGATACGAGCACCGGGGAGCTGTTTTTT.

The gene calls are TRBV7-9 and TRBJ2-7, with 11 bases lining up with TRBD1. This CDR3 region has 18 residues. V lost 4 bases, J lost 3 bases, and 14 bases stayed unmatched. Germline values: CDR1 SEHNR, CDR2 FQNEAQ (reference sequence). DNA of the CDR3: TGTGCCAGCAGCTCCCCCGGGACAGGGGGGAGCCACTACTACGAGCAGTACTTC. It translates to CASSSPGTGGSHYYEQYF. Together with reference TRBV7-9 and TRBJ2-7, the CDR3 gives the full variable domain: DTGVSQNPRHKITKRGQNVTFRCDPISEHNRLYWYRQTLGQGPEFLTYFQNEAQLEKSRLLSDRFSAERPKGSFSTLEIQRTEQGDSAMYLCASSSPGTGGSHYYEQYFGPGTRLTVT.

CDR3 loop: CASSAGLAGELETQYF. CDR3 bases: TGTGCCAGCAGCGCGGGACTAGCGGGAGAACTTGAGACCCAGTACTTC. This chain uses TRBV14 with TRBJ2-5; 14 nucleotides agree with TRBD2. Germline values: CDR1 SGHDN, CDR2 FVKESK. The ends lost 5 bases at V and 5 bases at J; junction bases unmatched: 7. The length of the CDR3 is 16 residues.